The clone carrying this T cell receptor (beta chain) was detected many times. Germline V lookup: CDR1 ENHRY, CDR2 SYGVKD. The CDR3 loop spans 13 amino acids. Between the trimmed V and J ends, which lost 6 bases and 2 bases, there was a span of 7 bases. The data were taken from a study of neurological immune-mediated disorders. Each CDR3 protein is one row after TCRdb ran MiXCR on the 5' RACE reads. The sample includes roughly 100,000 distinct CDR3 sequences, approximately 10% of them seen just once. Indicated time point: longitudinal time-point 3. The rearrangement links TRBV10-3 to TRBJ2-2; D is ambiguous. The receptor was isolated from a female donor with HTLV-1-associated myelopathy (HAM/TSP). The specimen was PBMCs. The CDR3 sequence is CAIRPLNTGELFF. CDR3 bases: TGTGCCATCAGACCACTTAACACCGGGGAGCTGTTTTTT.